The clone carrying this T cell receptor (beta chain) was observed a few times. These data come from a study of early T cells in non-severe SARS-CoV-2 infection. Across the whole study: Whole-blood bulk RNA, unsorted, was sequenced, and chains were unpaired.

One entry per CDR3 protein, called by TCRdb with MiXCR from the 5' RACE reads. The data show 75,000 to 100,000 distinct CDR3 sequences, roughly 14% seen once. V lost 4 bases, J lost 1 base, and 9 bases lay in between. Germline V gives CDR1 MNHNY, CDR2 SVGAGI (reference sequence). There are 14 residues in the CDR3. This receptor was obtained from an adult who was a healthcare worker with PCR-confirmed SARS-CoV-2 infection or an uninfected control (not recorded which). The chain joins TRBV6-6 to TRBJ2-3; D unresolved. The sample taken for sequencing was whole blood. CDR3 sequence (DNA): TGTGCCAGCAGTTGGGGTAGGGGCACAGATACGCAGTATTTT. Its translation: CASSWGRGTDTQYF.